The 27 T cell receptor beta chains presented below share a single source sample, sequenced in a study of blood T cell repertoires in COVID-19. The assay was immunoSEQ multiplex PCR, and TCRdb's table has in-frame clones only and misses some. The data hold about 73,000 clones, with around 80% observed a single time. The sample was peripheral blood. The origin of the receptors is a man older than 75 with active or convalescent COVID-19.

This chain uses TRBV19 with TRBJ1-6; 10 bases agree with TRBD1. Germline lookup yields CDR1 LNHDA and CDR2 SQIVND (reference sequence). The J segment lost 5 bases and the V segment lost 5 bases, leaving 6 bases of the junction unmatched. This CDR3 region has 16 residues. CDR3 residues: CASSGRTGGNNSPLHF. Here the CDR3 DNA reads TGTGCCAGTAGTGGGCGGACAGGGGGAAATAATTCACCCCTCCACTTT.

The chain combines TRBV6-5 with TRBJ1-5; D perhaps matches TRBD1 (5 bases). The ends were cut back, 2 bases at V and 3 bases at J, with 11 bases in the middle. The germline V gene encodes CDR1 MNHEY and CDR2 SVGAGI. The CDR3 spans 15 residues. This chain's CDR3 is CASSYRAGFNQPQHF. CDR3 DNA: TGTGCCAGCAGTTACCGGGCAGGGTTCAATCAGCCCCAGCATTTT.

This chain connects TRBV21-1 to TRBJ1-6; the DNA was not used to check the table's D call, TRBD1. TRBV21-1 is classified as a pseudogene. The CDR3 length is 18 residues. CDR3 region: CASPNPNLTGGHNSPLHF. Here the CDR3 DNA reads TGTGCCAGCCCCAACCCAAACTTGACAGGAGGCCATAATTCACCCCTCCACTTT.

This clone appeared a few times. The CDR3 DNA sequence: TGTGCCAGCAGCAGGGGGACGGGGCGTGAGACCCAGTACTTC. This encodes CASSRGTGRETQYF. The chain joins TRBV9 to TRBJ2-5; D may be TRBD1 (6 bases). Deletions cut 4 bases from V and 5 bases from J, with 15 bases between. This CDR3 is built from 14 residues. Germline CDR1 reads SGDLS; CDR2 reads YYNGEE. Looking up the rest from reference TRBV9 and TRBJ2-5 gives the full variable domain: DSGVTQTPKHLITATGQRVTLRCSPRSGDLSVYWYQQSLDQGLQFLIQYYNGEERAKGNILERFSAQQFPDLHSELNLSSLELGDSALYFCASSRGTGRETQYFGPGTRLLVL.

The rearrangement joins TRBV6-2 or TRBV6-3 to TRBJ1-2; no firm D call. The V end lost 4 bases, the J end lost 7 bases, and 16 bases lay between the germline ends. CDR1 and CDR2 (germline): MNHEY, SVGEGT. The CDR3 is 14 amino acids. The CDR3 spells CASSSAGISSGYTF. The CDR3 DNA reads TGTGCCAGCAGTTCAGCCGGGATTTCGTCTGGCTACACCTTC.

The rearrangement uses TRBV18 and TRBJ2-6; possible D gene TRBD2, 5 bases. Per the germline V gene, CDR1 is KGHSH and CDR2 is LQKENI. The CDR3 runs 18 residues. With 6 bases removed from V and 0 bases from J, the gap between germline ends came to 18 bases. In DNA, the CDR3 is TGTGCCAGCTCGTCGACAATCGGACTGAACTCTGGGGCCAACGTCCTGACTTTC. Its protein is CASSSTIGLNSGANVLTF.

The table lists this clone with a few counts. CDR3 in DNA: TGTGCTAGTGGCCCGAGGCACTCTGGGGCCAACGTCCTGACTTTC. Amino acids: CASGPRHSGANVLTF. The chain employs TRBV12-5 and TRBJ2-6; D unclear. The V gene lost 6 bases and the J gene lost 0 bases, with 9 bases spanning the gap. This CDR3 is 15 amino acids long. Germline V CDR1 and CDR2: LGHNT, FRNRAP.

CDR3 bases: TGCGCCAGCAGCCAAGGACATCACACCGGGGAGCTGTTTTTT. Translation: CASSQGHHTGELFF. J is TRBJ2-2 and V is TRBV4-1; D uncertain. Germline CDR1 MGHRA, CDR2 YSYEKL. Trimming took 1 base from V and 3 from J, leaving 6 bases between them. The CDR3 covers 14 residues.

The genes are TRBV7-2 and TRBJ1-5; a weak D match, TRBD1 (6 bases). The germline V gene encodes CDR1 SGHTA and CDR2 FQGNSA. The CDR3 runs 13 residues. The germline V and J ends were trimmed by 6 bases and 4 bases, with 10 bases remaining between them. Here the CDR3 DNA reads TGTGCCAGCAGTACGGACAGAAATCAGCCCCAGCATTTT. This sequence encodes CASSTDRNQPQHF. Combining the CDR3 with reference TRBV7-2 and TRBJ1-5 gives the whole variable domain GAGVSQSPSNKVTEKGKDVELRCDPISGHTALYWYRQSLGQGLEFLIYFQGNSAPDKSGLPSDRFSAERTGGSVSTLTIQRTQQEDSAVYLCASSTDRNQPQHFGDGTRLSIL.

The CDR3 sequence: CASSLGVLGTEAFF. CDR3 DNA: TGCGCCAGCAGCCTCGGGGTACTGGGCACTGAAGCTTTCTTT. This rearrangement joins TRBV5-1 to TRBJ1-1; D gene unclear. Germline V gene sequence: CDR1 SGHRS, CDR2 YFSETQ. This CDR3 spans 14 amino acids. Trimming cost V 4 bases and J 4 bases, with 14 bases left between them.

Only one count was recorded for this clone. CDR3 protein: CASSQVQGTQYF. For the CDR3, the DNA is TGTGCCAGCAGCCAAGTTCAGGGGACCCAGTACTTC. The gene calls are TRBV3-1 (or the pseudogene TRBV3-2) and TRBJ2-5, with D maybe TRBD1 (5 bases). V was shortened by 1 base and J by 7 bases, with 7 bases between the two germline ends. Germline CDR1 LGHDT, CDR2 YNNKEL (reference sequence). CDR3 length equals 12 residues.

DNA for the CDR3: TGTGCCAGCAGCCGGGGGACTAGCGGGAGCGGTACCGGGGAGCTGTTTTTT. As protein: CASSRGTSGSGTGELFF. The chain joins TRBV11-3 to TRBJ2-2; 14 bases are shared with TRBD2. With 5 bases clipped from V and 5 bases from J, the junction kept 7 bases outside the gene matches. There are 17 residues in the CDR3. Germline CDR1 reads SGHNT; CDR2 reads YENEEA. Based on the CDR3 plus reference TRBV11-3 and TRBJ2-2, the full variable domain is EAGVVQSPRYKIIEKKQPVAFWCNPISGHNTLYWYLQNLGQGPELLIRYENEEAVDDSQLPKDRFSAERLKGVDSTLKIQPAELGDSAVYLCASSRGTSGSGTGELFFGEGSRLTVL.

This sequence joins TRBV15 and TRBJ2-5; TRBD1 matches 8 bases. CDR1 and CDR2 from the germline V gene are LNHNV and YYDKDF (reference sequence). This CDR3 contains 15 residues. The junction had 9 bases not matched to a gene; V was cut back by 2 bases and J by 7 bases. The CDR3 DNA is TGTGCCACCAGCAGATCGGACAGGGAGGTTGTGACCCAGTACTTC. Translating gives CATSRSDREVVTQYF.

V gene TRBV6-5 combines with J gene TRBJ2-3; TRBD1 matches at 8 bases. From germline, CDR1 is MNHEY and CDR2 SVGAGI. The trim removed 5 bases at V and 1 base at J, leaving 2 bases unmatched. The CDR3 consists of 14 residues. The CDR3 DNA sequence: TGTGCCAGCAGTACGGACAGGGGCACAGATACGCAGTATTTT. This gives the protein CASSTDRGTDTQYF.

The count of this clone is one. The chain has TRBV6-6 and TRBJ2-3, with 11 bases fitting TRBD2. V lost 0 bases to trimming and J lost 4 bases; unmatched junction nucleotides: 3. Per germline, CDR1 MNHNY and CDR2 SVGAGI (reference sequence). The CDR3 covers 16 residues. CDR3 loop: CASSYSSGRASDTQYF. The DNA for the CDR3 is TGTGCCAGCAGTTACTCTAGCGGGAGGGCCTCAGATACGCAGTATTTT.

This chain joins TRBV7-2 and TRBJ2-1, with 8 bases lining up with TRBD2. CDR3 length: 16 residues. Germline CDR1 reads SGHTA; CDR2 reads FQGNSA. Trimming took 0 bases from V and 7 from J; bases not matched to a gene: 8. The CDR3: CASSLAGSGTGNEQFF. The CDR3 DNA reads as TGTGCCAGCAGCTTAGCGGGTAGCGGGACGGGAAATGAGCAGTTCTTC.

The chain couples TRBV12-5 to TRBJ2-1, with TRBD2 matching 9 bases. CDR1 is LGHNT, CDR2 FRNRAP, per germline. The CDR3 loop spans 15 amino acids. With 7 bases clipped from V and 1 base from J, the junction kept 5 bases outside the gene matches. CDR3 sequence reads: CASAQTSGSYNEQFF. DNA of the CDR3: TGTGCTAGTGCCCAAACTAGCGGGTCCTACAATGAGCAGTTCTTC.

This clone was observed a single time. The V call is TRBV3-1 (or the pseudogene TRBV3-2), the J call TRBJ2-5; unclear D gene. The V gene lost 4 bases and the J gene lost 1 base, with 7 bases spanning the gap. CDR3 length equals 13 residues. CDR1 and CDR2 from the germline V gene are LGHDT and YNNKEL (reference sequence). The CDR3: CASSRSVQETQYF. The CDR3, as DNA: TGTGCCAGCAGCCGCTCGGTCCAAGAGACCCAGTACTTC.

The chain links TRBV3-1 (or the pseudogene TRBV3-2) to TRBJ2-3; 11 nucleotides align to TRBD2. There are 18 residues in the CDR3. Germline CDR1 and CDR2: LGHDT and YNNKEL (reference sequence). The junction had 10 bases not matched to a gene; V was cut back by 4 bases and J by 1 base. As DNA, the CDR3 is TGTGCCAGCAGCCCGAGACTAGCGGGACGGGGGGGCACAGATACGCAGTATTTT. It is translated as CASSPRLAGRGGTDTQYF.

The chain combines TRBV7-6 with TRBJ2-4, with 10 bases lining up with TRBD1. The CDR3 extends over 17 amino acids. The germline gives CDR1 SGHVS, CDR2 FNYEAQ. With V trimmed by 1 base and J by 7 bases, 10 bases remained unmatched. CDR3 sequence (DNA): TGTGCCAGCAGCTTAGGGAGGACCGGGACAGGGGAGAACATTCAGTACTTC. Protein: CASSLGRTGTGENIQYF.

V is TRBV5-5 and J is TRBJ2-2; D remains ambiguous. The germline CDR1 and CDR2 sequences are SGHKS and YYEKEE (reference sequence). Trimming took 0 bases from V and 5 from J, leaving 8 bases between them. The length of the CDR3 is 14 residues. The CDR3, as DNA: TGTGCCAGCAGCTTGGCCCCAACTACCGGGGAGCTGTTTTTT. Its protein product is CASSLAPTTGELFF.

This clone was detected a few times. The chain recombines TRBV11-3 with TRBJ2-5; 11 nucleotides match TRBD2. V was pared by 5 bases and J by 5 bases, with 10 bases of the junction left unmatched. CDR1 SGHNT and CDR2 YENEEA come from the germline V gene. The CDR3 loop spans 16 amino acids. The CDR3 nucleotides are TGTGCCAGCAGCCCCACTAGCGGGGGTGGAGGGGAGACCCAGTACTTC. Translation gives CASSPTSGGGGETQYF. The complete variable domain, with remaining parts taken from reference TRBV11-3 and TRBJ2-5, reads EAGVVQSPRYKIIEKKQPVAFWCNPISGHNTLYWYLQNLGQGPELLIRYENEEAVDDSQLPKDRFSAERLKGVDSTLKIQPAELGDSAVYLCASSPTSGGGGETQYFGPGTRLLVL.

This chain links TRBV7-2 with TRBJ2-7; D gene uncertain. Germline V gene sequence: CDR1 SGHTA, CDR2 FQGNSA. The germline V and J ends were trimmed by 4 bases and 0 bases, with 19 bases remaining between them. CDR3 size: 17 residues. The CDR3 region has the DNA TGTGCCAGCAGCTCCACCCCCTCGACGCACAGCTCCTACGAGCAGTACTTC. It specifies CASSSTPSTHSSYEQYF.

CDR3 sequence: CASSLQGRLESPLHF. The CDR3 DNA is TGTGCCAGCAGCTTACAGGGTAGATTGGAATCACCCCTCCACTTT. The chain has TRBV13 and TRBJ1-6, with D perhaps TRBD1 (5 bases). V lost 2 bases and J 10 bases, leaving 15 bases between the germline ends. The CDR3 loop spans 15 amino acids. CDR1 and CDR2 from the germline V gene are PRHDT and FYEKMQ (reference sequence).

This clone was seen only a few times. The chain is built from TRBV6-5 and TRBJ2-1; maybe TRBD1 (5 bases). Germline values: CDR1 MNHEY, CDR2 SVGAGI. CDR3 length equals 13 residues. V was pared by 6 bases and J by 4 bases, with 10 bases between. This chain's CDR3 is CASSWTLYNEQFF. The CDR3 nucleotides read TGTGCCAGCAGCTGGACACTGTACAATGAGCAGTTCTTC.

V gene TRBV11-2 combines with J gene TRBJ2-7; 8 bases are a match to TRBD2. V shed 5 bases, J shed 6 bases, and the junction held 9 bases outside the gene matches. Germline V gene data show CDR1 as SGHAT and CDR2 as FQNNGV. The CDR3 consists of 14 residues. The CDR3 region has the DNA TGTGCCAGCAGCCCGAGGCAGCGGGAGAGCGAGCAGTACTTC. As protein: CASSPRQRESEQYF.

The chain uses TRBV5-1 and TRBJ1-6; D call uncertain. CDR3 length: 14 amino acids. CDR1 SGHRS and CDR2 YFSETQ come from the germline V gene. V was trimmed by 0 bases and J by 7 bases, leaving 8 bases between them. The CDR3 is CASSLGSVNSPLHF. CDR3 nucleotides: TGCGCCAGCAGCTTGGGGAGTGTGAATTCACCCCTCCACTTT.